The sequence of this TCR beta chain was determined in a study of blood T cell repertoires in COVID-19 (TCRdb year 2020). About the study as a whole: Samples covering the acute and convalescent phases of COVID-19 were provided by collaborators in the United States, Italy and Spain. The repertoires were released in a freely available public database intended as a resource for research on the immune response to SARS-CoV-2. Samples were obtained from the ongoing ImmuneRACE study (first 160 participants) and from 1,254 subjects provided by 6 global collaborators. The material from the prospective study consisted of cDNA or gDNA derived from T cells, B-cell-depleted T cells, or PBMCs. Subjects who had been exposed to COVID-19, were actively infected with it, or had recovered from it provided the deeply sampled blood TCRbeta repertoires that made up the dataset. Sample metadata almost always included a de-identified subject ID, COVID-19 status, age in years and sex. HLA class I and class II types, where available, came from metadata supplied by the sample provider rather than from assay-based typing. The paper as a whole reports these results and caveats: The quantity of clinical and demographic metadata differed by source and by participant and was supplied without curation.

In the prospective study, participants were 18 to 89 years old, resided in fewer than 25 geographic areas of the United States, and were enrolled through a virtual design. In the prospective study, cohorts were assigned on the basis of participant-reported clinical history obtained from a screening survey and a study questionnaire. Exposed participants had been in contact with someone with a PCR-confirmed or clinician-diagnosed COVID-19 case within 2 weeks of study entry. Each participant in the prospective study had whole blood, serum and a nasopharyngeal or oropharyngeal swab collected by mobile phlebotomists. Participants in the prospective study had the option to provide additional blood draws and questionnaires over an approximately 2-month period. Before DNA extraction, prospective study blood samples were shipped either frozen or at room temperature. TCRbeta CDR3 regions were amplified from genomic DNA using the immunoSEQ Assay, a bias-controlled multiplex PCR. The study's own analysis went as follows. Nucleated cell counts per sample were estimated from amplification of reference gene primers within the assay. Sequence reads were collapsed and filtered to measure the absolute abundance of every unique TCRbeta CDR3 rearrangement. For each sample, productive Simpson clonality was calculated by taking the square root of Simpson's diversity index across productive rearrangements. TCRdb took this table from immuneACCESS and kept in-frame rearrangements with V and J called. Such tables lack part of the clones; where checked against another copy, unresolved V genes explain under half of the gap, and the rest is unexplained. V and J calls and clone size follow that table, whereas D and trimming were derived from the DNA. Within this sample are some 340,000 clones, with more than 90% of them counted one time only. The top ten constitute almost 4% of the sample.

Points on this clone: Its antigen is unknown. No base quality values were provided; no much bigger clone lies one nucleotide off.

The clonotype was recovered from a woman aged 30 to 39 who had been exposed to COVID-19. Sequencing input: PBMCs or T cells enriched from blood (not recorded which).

This receptor has the CDR3 CASSLGRTGLNTGELFF. In nucleotides, the sequence is TGCGCCAGCAGCTTGGGCCGGACAGGGCTCAACACCGGGGAGCTGTTTTTT. The chain couples TRBV5-1 to TRBJ2-2, with 8 bases in between that match TRBD1. CDR1 and CDR2 are drawn from the germline V gene: SGHRS, YFSETQ. The CDR3, cysteine through phenylalanine, is 17 amino acids long. The sequence is cut down to CDR3 DNA, 51 bases in frame from base 1. At the junction V is shortened by 0 bases and J by 2 bases; bases outside the gene matches: 6.